The 29 T cell receptor beta chains in this list originate from one sample, sequenced in a study of blood T cells in healthy people across ages (dated by TCRdb to 2013 to 2016). Receptors were amplified or captured by 5' RACE. Data came from an Illumina HiSeq 2500. A second PCR of roughly 7 to 11 cycles was performed with a sample-barcoded 5' primer and a J-beta primer mix. The raw public data were reprocessed by TCRdb itself: fastp quality trimming at Q25, MiXCR clonotype calling, in-frame beta chains only. Each entry is one CDR3 protein sequence, shown with its most common DNA and genes. For this sample the table gives around 650,000 distinct CDR3 sequences, of which approximately 40% were detected only once. About 30% of the sample comes from the top ten. Material for sequencing was blood. These TCRs come from a man older than 75 in good health.

The J gene is TRBJ2-1, the V gene TRBV6-5; perhaps TRBD1 as D (6 bases). Judging by the DNA end, TRBJ2-7 fits better; the J call may be wrong. Germline V gene lookup returns CDR1 MNHEY and CDR2 SVGAGI. This CDR3 contains 20 residues. The CDR3 loop reads CASSSGRKTGTRLSYNEQYF. The CDR3 coding sequence is TGTGCCAGCAGTTCTGGTCGGAAAACCGGGACACGTCTATCCTACAATGAGCAGTACTTC.

This sequence joins TRBV9 and TRBJ1-6, with 8 positions matching TRBD1. Germline trimming cut 0 bases from V and 5 bases from J; bases unmatched to any gene: 7. This CDR3 is 17 amino acids long. Looked up from germline, CDR1 is SGDLS and CDR2 is YYNGEE. This chain's CDR3 is CASSVAGGRGHNSPLHF. CDR3 nucleotides: TGTGCCAGCAGCGTAGCTGGGGGCAGGGGGCATAATTCACCCCTCCACTTT.

This clonotype was observed a few times. The V gene is TRBV20-1, the J gene TRBJ2-3, with TRBD1 matching 7 bases. The J segment lost 1 base and the V segment lost 3 bases, leaving 7 bases of the junction unmatched. Germline-derived CDR1 and CDR2 are DFQATT and SNEGSKA (reference sequence). CDR3 length: 15 residues. CDR3 amino acids: CSARVRTGRTDTQYF. CDR3 in DNA: TGCAGTGCTAGGGTTAGGACAGGCCGCACAGATACGCAGTATTTT.

This clonotype was seen a handful of times. The V gene is TRBV10-3, the J gene TRBJ1-5, with 8 positions matching TRBD1. The CDR3 covers 14 residues. Germline V gene lookup returns CDR1 ENHRY and CDR2 SYGVKD. Trimming at V came to 3 bases and at J to 5 bases, leaving 3 bases not matched to a gene. CDR3 sequence reads: CAISETTGDQPQHF. In DNA form, the CDR3 reads TGTGCCATCAGTGAAACGACAGGGGATCAGCCCCAGCATTTT.

This clonotype appeared many times. The CDR3, as DNA: TGTGCCAGCAGCTGGGGCAGGGGGCTGGGCAATGAGCAGTTCTTC. It encodes CASSWGRGLGNEQFF. The chain has TRBV11-2 and TRBJ2-1, with 8 bases lining up with TRBD1. CDR1 and CDR2 (germline): SGHAT, FQNNGV. The J segment lost 6 bases and the V segment lost 4 bases, leaving 8 bases of the junction unmatched. The CDR3 consists of 15 residues.

This clonotype was detected a few times. This sequence joins TRBV7-9 and TRBJ2-5, with D possibly called TRBD1 or TRBD2 (6 bases each). Germline assignment: CDR1 SEHNR and CDR2 FQNEAQ (reference sequence). The CDR3 consists of 17 residues. Trimming stripped 5 bases from V and 4 bases from J, with 23 bases between. The CDR3, as DNA: TGTGCCAGCAGCCCGCCGATTTCAGGGGAGGTTCTAGAGACCCAGTACTTC. Its translation: CASSPPISGEVLETQYF.

In DNA, the CDR3 is TGTGCCAGCAGTTACGGGTGGACAGCCTCCTACGAGCAGTACTTC. Translated, it gives CASSYGWTASYEQYF. This chain links TRBV6-5 with TRBJ2-7; tentatively, D is TRBD1 (6 bases). The CDR3 sequence is 15 residues long. The V gene lost 2 bases and the J gene lost 0 bases, with 11 bases spanning the gap. The germline V gene encodes CDR1 MNHEY and CDR2 SVGAGI.

This clonotype came up a few times. The V gene is TRBV9, the J gene TRBJ2-1, with a possible D match to TRBD2 (7 bases). CDR1 and CDR2 (germline): SGDLS, YYNGEE. With 0 bases removed from V and 7 bases from J, the gap between germline ends came to 17 bases. CDR3 length: 16 amino acids. DNA of the CDR3: TGTGCCAGCAGCGTAGTTGGGGGGGGGGCCAGGAATGAGCAGTTCTTC. Amino acid sequence: CASSVVGGGARNEQFF. The variable domain in full, with the rest retrieved from reference TRBV9 and TRBJ2-1, is DSGVTQTPKHLITATGQRVTLRCSPRSGDLSVYWYQQSLDQGLQFLIQYYNGEERAKGNILERFSAQQFPDLHSELNLSSLELGDSALYFCASSVVGGGARNEQFFGPGTRLTVL.

This clonotype was observed a handful of times. The rearrangement links TRBV15 to TRBJ2-3, with D uncertain. Germline CDR1 LNHNV, CDR2 YYDKDF (reference sequence). The CDR3 spans 14 residues. The ends were cut back, 2 bases at V and 0 bases at J, with 6 bases in the middle. The CDR3 here is CATSRPRSTDTQYF. In DNA, the CDR3 is TGTGCCACCAGCAGACCGCGAAGCACAGATACGCAGTATTTT.

This clonotype was observed a handful of times. The V and J genes are TRBV20-1 and TRBJ1-2; 7 nucleotides line up with TRBD1. In germline, CDR1 is DFQATT, CDR2 SNEGSKA (reference sequence). With 0 bases clipped from V and 6 bases from J, the junction kept 7 bases outside the gene matches. The CDR3 spans 14 residues. This CDR3 is CSAREGEGAHGYTF. In nucleotides, the CDR3 is TGCAGTGCTAGAGAAGGAGAGGGGGCTCATGGCTACACCTTC.

The V and J genes are TRBV2 and TRBJ2-1; TRBD2 matches 8 bases. The ends lost 1 base at V and 13 bases at J; junction bases unmatched: 12. CDR3 length: 15 residues. Germline CDR1 reads SNHLY; CDR2 reads FYNNEI. The CDR3 DNA reads as TGTGCCAGCAGTGAAGAGCGGGGGATACAAGAGACCCAGTTCTTC. This sequence encodes CASSEERGIQETQFF.

This chain connects TRBV5-6 to TRBJ2-7; 7 bases are shared with TRBD2. The CDR3 covers 16 residues. V dropped 4 bases and J dropped 3; count of bases not matched to a gene: 13. Germline loops: CDR1 SGHDT, CDR2 YYEEEE. DNA for the CDR3: TGTGCCAGCAGCCCCGGCCGCGGGAGAAGGATCTACGAGCAGTACTTC. Encoded protein: CASSPGRGRRIYEQYF.

The rearrangement uses TRBV27 and TRBJ1-2; 7 nucleotides agree with TRBD1. The CDR3 extends over 14 amino acids. The V gene end was trimmed by 6 bases and the J gene end by 5 bases; junction bases not matched to a gene: 9. Germline lookup yields CDR1 MNHEY and CDR2 SMNVEV (reference sequence). CDR3 region: CASRKRDSHYGYTF. The CDR3 nucleotides are TGTGCCAGCAGGAAACGGGACAGCCATTATGGCTACACCTTC.

The chain combines TRBV13 with TRBJ2-3; 12 nucleotides match TRBD2. The length of the CDR3 is 16 residues. CDR1 PRHDT and CDR2 FYEKMQ come from the germline V gene (reference sequence). The junction had 6 bases not matched to a gene; V was cut back by 6 bases and J by 2 bases. For the CDR3, the DNA is TGTGCCAGCAGGCCTAGACTAGCGGGAGTCACAGATACGCAGTATTTT. Protein product: CASRPRLAGVTDTQYF.

This clonotype turned up a few times. CDR3 region: CASSLPWETQYF. The CDR3 region has the DNA TGTGCCAGCAGCCTCCCCTGGGAGACCCAGTACTTC. The chain carries TRBV7-2 and TRBJ2-5; D uncertain. This CDR3 has 12 amino acids. CDR1 is SGHTA, CDR2 FQGNSA, per germline. V was pared by 5 bases and J by 5 bases, with 9 bases between.

The CDR3 protein is CASSKEIDSGERDTQYF. CDR3 DNA sequence: TGTGCCAGCAGCAAAGAAATAGACAGCGGTGAGAGGGATACGCAGTATTTT. The V gene is TRBV21-1, the J gene TRBJ2-3; the D call in the table, TRBD2, was not verified against the DNA. TRBV21-1 is labeled a pseudogene. The CDR3 contains 17 residues.

The chain employs TRBV30 and TRBJ1-5; weak D call: TRBD1 (6 bases). V was cut by 4 bases and J by 1 base, with 17 bases left in between. The CDR3 length is 16 residues. Per the germline V gene, CDR1 is GTSNPN and CDR2 is SVGIG (reference sequence). Here the CDR3 DNA reads TGTGCCTGGACCGCAGGAGGGGGATTAAGCAATCAGCCCCAGCATTTT. Amino acid sequence: CAWTAGGGLSNQPQHF.

The chain uses TRBV6-1 and TRBJ2-4; D gene unclear. The DNA end is a closer match to TRBJ2-7, so the J assignment may be wrong. There are 15 residues in the CDR3. Germline-derived CDR1 and CDR2 are MNHNS and SASEGT. The CDR3 nucleotides read TGTGCCAGCAGTGAATGGACCAGGTCCTCCTACGAGCAGTACTTC. Its protein product is CASSEWTRSSYEQYF.

This clonotype was seen only a few times. V and J are TRBV6-6 and TRBJ2-5; D possibly corresponds to TRBD1 (6 bases). The end of the DNA fits TRBJ2-7 better, so the J call may be wrong. Per the germline V gene, CDR1 is MNHNY and CDR2 is SVGAGI (reference sequence). CDR3 size: 13 residues. CDR3 sequence: CASNRGKEYEQYF. DNA of the CDR3: TGTGCCAGCAATAGGGGGAAGGAGTACGAGCAGTACTTC.

This clonotype was seen only a few times. The rearrangement links TRBV6-2 or TRBV6-3 to TRBJ2-5; 12 bases fit TRBD1. CDR3 length: 18 residues. The J segment lost 5 bases and the V segment lost 6 bases, leaving 16 bases of the junction unmatched. Germline V gives CDR1 MNHEY, CDR2 SVGEGT. The CDR3 loop is CASSPGQGARGGTETQYF. The CDR3 DNA follows: TGTGCCAGCAGCCCGGGACAGGGGGCAAGAGGCGGAACGGAGACCCAGTACTTC.

A remark on this clonotype: At one boundary the junction diverges from the germline segment, which might be a read error. The DNA of the CDR3 is TGCAGCGTTACAACGGCAGGCAGTAATTCACCCTTCCACTTT. Its protein product is CSVTTAGSNSPFHF. The chain employs TRBV29-1 and TRBJ1-6; D is unclear. Germline V gene lookup returns CDR1 SQVTM and CDR2 ANQGSEA. There are 14 residues in the CDR3.

This clonotype was observed at least ten times. V usage is TRBV7-2 and J usage is TRBJ2-5; a possible D gene is TRBD1 (6 bases). The CDR3 runs to 14 residues. Trimming removed 1 base from V and 5 bases from J, with 11 bases in between. Looked up from germline, CDR1 is SGHTA and CDR2 is FQGNSA. CDR3 in DNA: TGTGCCAGCAGCTTAGACAGGGTTTCGGAGACCCAGTACTTC. Its protein product is CASSLDRVSETQYF.

To note about this clonotype: A single base separates this from a much larger clone, so it may be a read error. The chain has TRBV20-1 and TRBJ2-1; possible D gene TRBD2, 7 bases. V lost 0 bases, J lost 13 bases, and 19 bases lay in between. The CDR3 extends over 14 amino acids. Germline CDR1 reads DFQATT; CDR2 reads SNEGSKA (reference sequence). CDR3 coding DNA: TGCAGTGCTAGAGATCGGAGGGGGAGGGAGACCCAGTTCTTC. Translated, it gives CSARDRRGRETQFF.

There are many counts of this clonotype. The chain has TRBV5-1 and TRBJ2-4; 10 bases line up with TRBD1. In germline, CDR1 is SGHRS, CDR2 YFSETQ. Trimming removed 6 bases from V and 1 base from J; junction bases left unmatched: 10. The CDR3 totals 17 residues. CDR3 sequence reads: CASTYSGTGEAKNIQYF. In DNA form, the CDR3 reads TGCGCCAGCACCTACTCCGGGACAGGGGAGGCCAAAAACATTCAGTACTTC.

The chain combines TRBV6-2 or TRBV6-3 with TRBJ2-2; 10 nucleotides match TRBD1. Germline V lookup: CDR1 MNHEY, CDR2 SVGEGT. V lost 6 bases, J lost 7 bases, and 11 bases stayed unmatched. The length of the CDR3 is 16 residues. The CDR3 loop reads CASRRPGQGSLGELFF. The DNA for the CDR3 is TGTGCCAGCAGGCGACCGGGACAGGGGAGCCTCGGGGAGCTGTTTTTT.

The chain employs TRBV12-3 or TRBV12-4 and TRBJ1-2, with D maybe TRBD1 (6 bases). The CDR3 runs 14 residues. Trimming stripped 2 bases from V and 6 bases from J, with 13 bases between. CDR3 DNA: TGTGCCAGCAGTTTAATCCCGTGGGGGCATGGCTACACCTTC. The encoded protein is CASSLIPWGHGYTF.

This clonotype occurred a few times. V usage is TRBV10-3 and J usage is TRBJ1-2, with 9 bases matching TRBD1. Germline loops: CDR1 ENHRY, CDR2 SYGVKD. The CDR3 runs to 14 residues. J lost 7 bases, V lost 2 bases, and 5 bases had no gene match. The chain's CDR3 is CAISEPDRGPGYTF. CDR3 in DNA: TGTGCCATCAGTGAGCCGGACAGGGGACCTGGCTACACCTTC.

This clonotype was counted only a few times. The chain couples TRBV27 to TRBJ1-2, with D tentatively TRBD1 (6 bases). V was clipped by 6 bases and J by 5 bases, with 16 bases between them. Germline assignment: CDR1 MNHEY and CDR2 SMNVEV (reference sequence). The CDR3 sequence is 14 residues long. The CDR3 here is CASSRGQGIYGYTF. The CDR3 bases are TGTGCCAGCAGCAGGGGCCAGGGGATATATGGCTACACCTTC.

CDR3 DNA sequence: TGTGCCAGCAGCCTTGGGACAGGGGGTTTTAGCATTCAGTACTTC. Its translation: CASSLGTGGFSIQYF. The V call is TRBV7-2, the J call TRBJ2-4, with 11 bases matching TRBD1. The germline V gene encodes CDR1 SGHTA and CDR2 FQGNSA. CDR3 length: 15 amino acids. With 5 bases clipped from V and 9 bases from J, the junction kept 9 bases outside the gene matches.